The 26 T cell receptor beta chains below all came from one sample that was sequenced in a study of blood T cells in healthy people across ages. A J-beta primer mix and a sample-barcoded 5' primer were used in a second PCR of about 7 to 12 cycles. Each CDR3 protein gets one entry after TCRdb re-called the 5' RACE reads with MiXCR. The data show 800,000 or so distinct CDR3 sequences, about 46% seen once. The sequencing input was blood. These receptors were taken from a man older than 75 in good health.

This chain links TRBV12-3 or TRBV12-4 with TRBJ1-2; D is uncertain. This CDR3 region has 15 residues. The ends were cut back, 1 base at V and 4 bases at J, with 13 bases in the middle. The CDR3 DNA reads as TGTGCCAGCAGTTTAGAATTTACGGAAACCTATGGCTACACCTTC. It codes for CASSLEFTETYGYTF.

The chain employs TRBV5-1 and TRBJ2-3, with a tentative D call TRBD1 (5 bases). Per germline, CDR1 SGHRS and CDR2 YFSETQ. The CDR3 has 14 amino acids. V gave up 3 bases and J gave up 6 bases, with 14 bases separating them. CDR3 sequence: CASSWGVRRDTQYF. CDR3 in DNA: TGCGCCAGCAGCTGGGGCGTGAGGCGGGATACGCAGTATTTT.

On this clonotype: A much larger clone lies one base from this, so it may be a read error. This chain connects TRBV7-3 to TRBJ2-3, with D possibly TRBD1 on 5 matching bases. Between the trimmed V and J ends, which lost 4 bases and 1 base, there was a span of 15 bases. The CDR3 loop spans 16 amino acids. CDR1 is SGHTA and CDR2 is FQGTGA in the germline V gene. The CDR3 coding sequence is TGTGCCAGCAGCTCCGCAAGGGGCCTTCGCACAGATACGCAGTATTTT. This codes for CASSSARGLRTDTQYF. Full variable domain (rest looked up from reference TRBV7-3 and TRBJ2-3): GAGVSQTPSNKVTEKGKYVELRCDPISGHTALYWYRQSLGQGPEFLIYFQGTGAADDSGLPNDRFFAVRPEGSVSTLKIQRTERGDSAVYLCASSSARGLRTDTQYFGPGTRLTVL.

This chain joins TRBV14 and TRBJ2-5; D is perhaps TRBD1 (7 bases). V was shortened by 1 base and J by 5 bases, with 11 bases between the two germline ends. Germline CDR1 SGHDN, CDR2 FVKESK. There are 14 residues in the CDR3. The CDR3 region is CASSQASGGETQYF. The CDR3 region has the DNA TGTGCCAGCAGCCAAGCATCAGGGGGGGAGACCCAGTACTTC.

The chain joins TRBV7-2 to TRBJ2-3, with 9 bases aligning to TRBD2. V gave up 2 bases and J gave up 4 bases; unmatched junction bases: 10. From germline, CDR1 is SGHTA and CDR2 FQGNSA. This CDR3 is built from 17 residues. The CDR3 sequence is CASSLYSSGSLADTQYF. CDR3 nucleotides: TGTGCCAGCAGCTTATATAGTAGCGGGAGCCTGGCAGATACGCAGTATTTT.

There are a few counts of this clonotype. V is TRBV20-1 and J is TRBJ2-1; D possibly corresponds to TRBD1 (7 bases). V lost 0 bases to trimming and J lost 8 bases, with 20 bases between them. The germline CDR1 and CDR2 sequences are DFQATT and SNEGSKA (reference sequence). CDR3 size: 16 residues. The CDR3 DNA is TGCAGTGCTAGAGATCAGGGGGGTCGAGGGACGGATGAGCAGTTCTTC. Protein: CSARDQGGRGTDEQFF.

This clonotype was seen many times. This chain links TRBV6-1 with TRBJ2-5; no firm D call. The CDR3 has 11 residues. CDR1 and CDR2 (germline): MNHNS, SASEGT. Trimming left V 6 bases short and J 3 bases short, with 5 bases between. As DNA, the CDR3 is TGTGCCAGCAGAAGGGAAGAGACCCAGTACTTC. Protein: CASRREETQYF.

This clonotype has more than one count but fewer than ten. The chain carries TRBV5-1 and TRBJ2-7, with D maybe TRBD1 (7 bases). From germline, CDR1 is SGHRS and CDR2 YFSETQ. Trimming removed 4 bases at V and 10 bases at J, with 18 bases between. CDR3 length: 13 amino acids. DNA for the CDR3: TGCGCCAGCAGCGTGGAGGGGACAGAGCACCAGTACTTC. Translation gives CASSVEGTEHQYF.

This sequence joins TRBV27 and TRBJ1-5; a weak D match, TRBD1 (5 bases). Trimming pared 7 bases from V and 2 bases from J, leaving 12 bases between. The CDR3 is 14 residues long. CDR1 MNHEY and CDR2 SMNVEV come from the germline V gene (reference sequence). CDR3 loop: CASKRGTGNQPQHF. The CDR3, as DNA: TGTGCCAGCAAAAGGGGAACGGGCAATCAGCCCCAGCATTTT.

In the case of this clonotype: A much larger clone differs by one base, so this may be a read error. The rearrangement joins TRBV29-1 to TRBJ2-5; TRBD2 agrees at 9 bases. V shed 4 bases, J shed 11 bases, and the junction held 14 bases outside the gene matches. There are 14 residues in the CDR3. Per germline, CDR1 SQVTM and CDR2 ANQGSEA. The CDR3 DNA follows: TGCAGCGTTGCCCCTAGCGGGATTGGCAATGAGCAGTACTTC. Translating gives CSVAPSGIGNEQYF.

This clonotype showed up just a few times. CDR3 sequence (DNA): TGTGCCAGCAGCCCCACGGGACTAGCGGGACTAGGAGGGTACTTC. It codes for CASSPTGLAGLGGYF. V usage is TRBV14 and J usage is TRBJ2-7; 13 nucleotides match TRBD2. With 4 bases clipped from V and 12 bases from J, the junction kept 12 bases outside the gene matches. Per the germline V gene, CDR1 is SGHDN and CDR2 is FVKESK. The CDR3 totals 15 residues.

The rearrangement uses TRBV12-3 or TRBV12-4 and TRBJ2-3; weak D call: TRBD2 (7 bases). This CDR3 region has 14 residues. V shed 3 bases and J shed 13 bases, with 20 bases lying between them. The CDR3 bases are TGTGCCAGCAGTTTGGGAGGGGGAGCAGATGCGGAGTATTTT. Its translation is CASSLGGGADAEYF.

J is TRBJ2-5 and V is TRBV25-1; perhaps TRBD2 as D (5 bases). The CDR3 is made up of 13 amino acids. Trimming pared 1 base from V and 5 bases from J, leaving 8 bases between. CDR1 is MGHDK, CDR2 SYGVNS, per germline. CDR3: CASSEFGEETQYF. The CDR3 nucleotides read TGTGCCAGCAGTGAATTTGGGGAGGAGACCCAGTACTTC.

The CDR3: CSARGEAGGRADTQYF. The CDR3 DNA sequence: TGCAGTGCTAGAGGGGAAGCGGGGGGGCGCGCAGATACGCAGTATTTT. The chain joins TRBV20-1 to TRBJ2-3; 10 bases are shared with TRBD2. The CDR3 length is 16 residues. Trimming took 1 base from V and 4 from J; bases not matched to a gene: 8. The germline gives CDR1 DFQATT, CDR2 SNEGSKA (reference sequence).

The CDR3, as DNA: TGTGCCAGCACCTACGCGACAGCGGTGGCCGAGCAGTACTTC. It translates to CASTYATAVAEQYF. The chain has TRBV28 and TRBJ2-7, with D possibly being TRBD1 or TRBD2 (5 bases each). The CDR3 is 14 residues long. V was pared by 7 bases and J by 6 bases, with 19 bases between. Germline V CDR1 and CDR2: MDHEN, SYDVKM. Together with reference TRBV28 and TRBJ2-7, the CDR3 gives the full variable domain: DVKVTQSSRYLVKRTGEKVFLECVQDMDHENMFWYRQDPGLGLRLIYFSYDVKMKEKGDIPEGYSVSREKKERFSLILESASTNQTSMYLCASTYATAVAEQYFGPGTRLTVT.

The CDR3 coding sequence is TGTGCCAGCAGACCTGACAGGATGAACACTGAAGCTTTCTTT. It is translated as CASRPDRMNTEAFF. V gene TRBV28 combines with J gene TRBJ1-1; tentatively, D is TRBD1 (6 bases). CDR1 and CDR2 from the germline V gene are MDHEN and SYDVKM. V lost 6 bases and J 0 bases, leaving 11 bases between the germline ends. There are 14 residues in the CDR3.

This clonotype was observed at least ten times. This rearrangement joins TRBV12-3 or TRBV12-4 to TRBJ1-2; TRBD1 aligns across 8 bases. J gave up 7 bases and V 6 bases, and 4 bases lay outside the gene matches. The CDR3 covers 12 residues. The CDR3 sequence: CASSPGTGGYTF. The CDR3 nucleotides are TGTGCCAGCAGCCCCGGGACAGGTGGCTACACCTTC.

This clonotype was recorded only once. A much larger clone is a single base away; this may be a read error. CDR3 DNA: TGTGCCAGCAGCCTGGGACTGACGTCTGTCAATGAGCAGTTCTTC. Translation: CASSLGLTSVNEQFF. The rearrangement links TRBV5-5 to TRBJ2-1; possible D gene TRBD2, 6 bases. CDR1 and CDR2 from the germline V gene are SGHKS and YYEKEE (reference sequence). Deletions cut 4 bases from V and 6 bases from J, with 17 bases between. The CDR3 runs 15 residues. Together with reference TRBV5-5 and TRBJ2-1, the CDR3 gives the full variable domain: DAGVTQSPTHLIKTRGQQVTLRCSPISGHKSVSWYQQVLGQGPQFIFQYYEKEERGRGNFPDRFSARQFPNYSSELNVNALLLGDSALYLCASSLGLTSVNEQFFGPGTRLTVL.

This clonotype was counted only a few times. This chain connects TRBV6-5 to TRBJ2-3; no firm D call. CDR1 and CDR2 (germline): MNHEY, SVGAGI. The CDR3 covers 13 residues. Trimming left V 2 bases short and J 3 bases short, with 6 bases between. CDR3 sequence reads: CASSYRVTDTQYF. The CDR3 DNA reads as TGTGCCAGCAGTTACAGGGTAACAGATACGCAGTATTTT.

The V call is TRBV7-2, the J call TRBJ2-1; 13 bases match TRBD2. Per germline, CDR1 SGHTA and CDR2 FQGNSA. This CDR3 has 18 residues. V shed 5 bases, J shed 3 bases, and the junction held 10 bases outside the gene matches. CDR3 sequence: CASSHWTSGRIFYNEQFF. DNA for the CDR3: TGTGCCAGCAGCCATTGGACTAGCGGGAGAATTTTCTACAATGAGCAGTTCTTC. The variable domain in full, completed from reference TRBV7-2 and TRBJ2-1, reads GAGVSQSPSNKVTEKGKDVELRCDPISGHTALYWYRQSLGQGLEFLIYFQGNSAPDKSGLPSDRFSAERTGGSVSTLTIQRTQQEDSAVYLCASSHWTSGRIFYNEQFFGPGTRLTVL.

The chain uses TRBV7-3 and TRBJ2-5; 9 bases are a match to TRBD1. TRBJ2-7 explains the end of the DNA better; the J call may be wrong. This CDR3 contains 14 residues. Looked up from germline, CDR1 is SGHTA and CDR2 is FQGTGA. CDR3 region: CASSLGQGVHEQYF. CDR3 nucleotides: TGTGCCAGCAGCTTGGGACAGGGCGTCCACGAGCAGTACTTC.

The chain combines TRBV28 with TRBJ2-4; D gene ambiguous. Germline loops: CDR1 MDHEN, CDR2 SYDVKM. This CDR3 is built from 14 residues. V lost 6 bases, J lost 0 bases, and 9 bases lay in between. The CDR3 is CASRKRLAKNIQYF. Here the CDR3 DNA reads TGTGCCAGCAGAAAACGTTTAGCCAAAAACATTCAGTACTTC.

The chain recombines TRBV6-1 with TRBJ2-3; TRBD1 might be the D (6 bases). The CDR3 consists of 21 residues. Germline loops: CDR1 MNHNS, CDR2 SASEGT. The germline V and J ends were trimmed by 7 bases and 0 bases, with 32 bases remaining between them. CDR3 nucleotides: TGTGCCAGCACCAGGAGGAGATATCCGGGACAAAATCTCCCTAGCACAGATACGCAGTATTTT. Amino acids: CASTRRRYPGQNLPSTDTQYF.

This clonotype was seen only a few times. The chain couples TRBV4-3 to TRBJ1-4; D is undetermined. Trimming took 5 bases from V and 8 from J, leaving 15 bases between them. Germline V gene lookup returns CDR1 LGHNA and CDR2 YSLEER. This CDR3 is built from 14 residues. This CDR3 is CASSINRGYEKLFF. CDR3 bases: TGCGCCAGCAGCATTAATCGAGGGTACGAAAAACTGTTTTTT.

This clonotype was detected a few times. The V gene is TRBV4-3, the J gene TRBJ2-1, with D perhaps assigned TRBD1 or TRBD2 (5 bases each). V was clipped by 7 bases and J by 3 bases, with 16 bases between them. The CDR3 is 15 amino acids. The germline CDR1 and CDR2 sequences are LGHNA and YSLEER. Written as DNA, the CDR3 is TGCGCCAGCAATCTGGGGCTAGCCAACTACAATGAGCAGTTCTTC. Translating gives CASNLGLANYNEQFF.

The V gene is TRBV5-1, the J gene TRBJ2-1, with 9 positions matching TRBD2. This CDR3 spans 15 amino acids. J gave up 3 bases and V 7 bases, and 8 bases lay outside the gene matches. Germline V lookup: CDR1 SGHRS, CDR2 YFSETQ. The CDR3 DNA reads TGCGCCAGCGGCGCAAATAGCGGGAGCTACAATGAGCAGTTCTTC. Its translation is CASGANSGSYNEQFF.